Described below is a single T cell receptor beta chain sequence and its context. Other DNA sequences in this specimen translate into the identical CDR3. The entry originates in a study of blood T cell repertoires in COVID-19. The method was immunoSEQ multiplex PCR; TCRdb's version includes in-frame clones alone and lacks a portion of them. Counted here are 110,000 or so clones, about 85% occurring once; the ten biggest clones make up 10% to 15%. The trim removed 1 base at V and 2 bases at J, leaving 3 bases unmatched. CDR3 length: 16 residues. Germline CDR1 reads LGHDT; CDR2 reads YNNKEL (reference sequence).

The sequence derives from a human donor in a cohort sampled during active COVID-19. The sequenced sample consisted of peripheral blood. The chain has TRBV3-1 (or the pseudogene TRBV3-2) and TRBJ2-5; TRBD2 matches 11 bases. CDR3 sequence: CASSQGSSGGQETQYF. The CDR3, as DNA: TGTGCCAGCAGCCAAGGGTCTAGCGGGGGGCAAGAGACCCAGTACTTC.